These 4 T cell receptor beta chains originate from one sample sequenced in a study of blood T cell repertoires in COVID-19. Assay: immunoSEQ multiplex PCR; the TCRdb copy retains only in-frame clones and omits some. The table has 200,000 or so clones, less than 90% seen once; the top ten hold over 9.5%. The sample consisted of peripheral blood. The receptors originated from an elderly woman with COVID-19, enrolled during active disease.

The chain couples TRBV11-3 to TRBJ1-3; D remains unclear. V dropped 0 bases and J dropped 0 bases, with 9 bases sitting between them. CDR1 and CDR2 (germline): SGHNT, YENEEA. This CDR3 has 16 residues. In DNA, the CDR3 is TGTGCCAGCAGCTTAGATCAACCAGGCTCTGGAAACACCATATATTTT. This encodes CASSLDQPGSGNTIYF.

The rearrangement joins TRBV6-5 to TRBJ2-4, with a weak D call TRBD2 (6 bases). The CDR3 covers 15 residues. Germline CDR1 is MNHEY and CDR2 is SVGAGI. V gave up 0 bases and J gave up 9 bases, with 15 bases separating them. CDR3: CASSYSHSGSVIQYF. The CDR3 nucleotides read TGTGCCAGCAGTTACTCGCACAGCGGGTCGGTCATTCAGTACTTC.

This sequence joins TRBV28 and TRBJ1-2, with D hard to call. This CDR3 is built from 14 residues. The ends were cut back, 1 base at V and 0 bases at J, with 6 bases in the middle. CDR1 is MDHEN and CDR2 is SYDVKM in the germline V gene. DNA of the CDR3: TGTGCCAGCAGTTTATCCACAGCTAACTATGGCTACACCTTC. This sequence encodes CASSLSTANYGYTF.

The V gene is TRBV4-2, the J gene TRBJ1-5; 8 bases fit TRBD1. This CDR3 has 17 amino acids. Germline CDR1 is LGHNA and CDR2 is YNFKEQ. Germline trimming cut 0 bases from V and 7 bases from J; bases unmatched to any gene: 11. The CDR3 DNA sequence: TGTGCCAGCAGCCAAGATTTCGTATCAGGGGGCTGGCAGCCCCAGCATTTT. Protein product: CASSQDFVSGGWQPQHF.